Presented here are 21 T cell receptor beta chains from one specimen sequenced in a study of shared clonotypes between healthy human individuals. Profiled with immunoSEQ multiplex PCR; TCRdb holds only in-frame clones, not every one. The table lists roughly 770,000 clones, about 96% of them singletons. CD45RO-negative cells were positively selected for CCR7, leaving out terminally differentiated effector memory CD45RA+ cells. Source material: naive CD8+ T cells sorted from blood. The receptors stem from a man aged 25-45 years in good health.

The V and J genes are TRBV27 and TRBJ1-1; no reliable D call. Germline V gene lookup returns CDR1 MNHEY and CDR2 SMNVEV (reference sequence). Deletions cut 3 bases from V and 12 bases from J, with 14 bases between. The length of the CDR3 is 12 residues. The CDR3 DNA follows: TGTGCCAGCAGTTTTCCGGAGGGTAGGACTTTCTTT. Translating gives CASSFPEGRTFF.

The DNA for the CDR3 is TGTGCCAGCAGCAAACCGGGACATAGCTGGGAGCAGTACTTC. It specifies CASSKPGHSWEQYF. V gene TRBV5-5 combines with J gene TRBJ2-7, with D possibly matching TRBD1 (6 bases). This CDR3 region has 14 residues. Germline loops: CDR1 SGHKS, CDR2 YYEKEE (reference sequence). Trimming removed 4 bases at V and 7 bases at J, with 18 bases between.

The V gene is TRBV7-3, the J gene TRBJ1-3, with D unresolved. The V end lost 2 bases, the J end lost 4 bases, and 6 bases lay between the germline ends. CDR1 is SGHTA and CDR2 is FQGTGA in the germline V gene. This CDR3 contains 13 residues. The CDR3 region has the DNA TGTGCCAGCAGCTTACTTCAGGGAAACACCATATATTTT. It is translated as CASSLLQGNTIYF.

This clone was detected only once. The chain joins TRBV2 to TRBJ2-3; 14 nucleotides match TRBD2. Germline-derived CDR1 and CDR2 are SNHLY and FYNNEI. The CDR3 sequence is 20 residues long. The V gene end was trimmed by 4 bases and the J gene end by 1 base; junction bases not matched to a gene: 13. CDR3 sequence reads: CASSAPPGLAGDRGTDTQYF. CDR3 nucleotides: TGTGCCAGCAGTGCCCCTCCGGGACTAGCGGGAGACAGGGGCACAGATACGCAGTATTTT.

The chain employs TRBV25-1 and TRBJ2-3; no reliable D call. Germline V gene lookup returns CDR1 MGHDK and CDR2 SYGVNS. This CDR3 comprises 12 residues. Trimming pared 6 bases from V and 4 bases from J, leaving 8 bases between. As DNA, the CDR3 is TGTGCCAGCAGCCCACTACCAGATACGCAGTATTTT. It codes for CASSPLPDTQYF.

The rearrangement joins TRBV7-9 to TRBJ2-1, with D perhaps TRBD1 (6 bases). Trimming left V 5 bases short and J 1 base short, with 18 bases between. The CDR3 runs 17 residues. The germline CDR1 and CDR2 sequences are SEHNR and FQNEAQ (reference sequence). In DNA form, the CDR3 reads TGTGCCAGCAGCGTACCAGCAGGGGTACGATCCTACAATGAGCAGTTCTTC. Its protein product is CASSVPAGVRSYNEQFF.

The J gene is TRBJ2-7, the V gene TRBV7-9; 9 nucleotides match TRBD1. V lost 6 bases to trimming and J lost 6 bases; unmatched junction nucleotides: 9. This CDR3 has 14 residues. The V gene's germline CDR1 is SEHNR and CDR2 FQNEAQ (reference sequence). The CDR3 is CASSLQGAYSEQYF. In nucleotides, the CDR3 is TGTGCCAGCAGTCTACAGGGGGCATATTCCGAGCAGTACTTC. Full variable domain (missing parts from reference TRBV7-9 and TRBJ2-7): DTGVSQNPRHKITKRGQNVTFRCDPISEHNRLYWYRQTLGQGPEFLTYFQNEAQLEKSRLLSDRFSAERPKGSFSTLEIQRTEQGDSAMYLCASSLQGAYSEQYFGPGTRLTVT.

This clone is a singleton in its sample. This sequence joins TRBV5-8 and TRBJ1-2; TRBD1 agrees at 12 bases. CDR3 length: 15 amino acids. Trimming removed 4 bases from V and 4 bases from J; junction bases left unmatched: 5. Germline CDR1 SGHTS, CDR2 YDEGEE. Here the CDR3 DNA reads TGTGCCAGCAGCACCCGGGACAGGGGGCTCTATGGCTACACCTTC. Translation gives CASSTRDRGLYGYTF.

The gene calls are TRBV29-1 and TRBJ2-2; TRBD1 aligns across 8 bases. CDR1 is SQVTM and CDR2 is ANQGSEA in the germline V gene. J lost 1 base, V lost 6 bases, and 10 bases had no gene match. The CDR3 is made up of 16 amino acids. Written as DNA, the CDR3 is TGCAGCGTCAGACCTATGGGGACAGGGAACACCGGGGAGCTGTTTTTT. Amino acids: CSVRPMGTGNTGELFF.

The chain uses TRBV7-9 and TRBJ1-2, with a possible D match to TRBD1 (5 bases). The ends were cut back, 3 bases at V and 1 base at J, with 12 bases in the middle. The germline gives CDR1 SEHNR, CDR2 FQNEAQ (reference sequence). This CDR3 spans 15 amino acids. The CDR3 loop is CASSLAGTDNYGYTF. DNA of the CDR3: TGTGCCAGCAGCTTGGCCGGGACGGATAACTATGGCTACACCTTC.

The chain links TRBV5-1 to TRBJ2-5; D gene unclear. Looked up from germline, CDR1 is SGHRS and CDR2 is YFSETQ. The CDR3 contains 13 residues. V gave up 0 bases and J gave up 5 bases, with 8 bases separating them. The chain's CDR3 is CASSLVMWETQYF. CDR3 bases: TGCGCCAGCAGCTTGGTTATGTGGGAGACCCAGTACTTC.

The V gene is TRBV6-5, the J gene TRBJ2-7; D uncertain. The CDR3 has 14 amino acids. V dropped 5 bases and J dropped 2 bases, with 13 bases sitting between them. Looked up from germline, CDR1 is MNHEY and CDR2 is SVGAGI. The CDR3 nucleotides are TGTGCCAGCAGTCGTAGGATTTTGGCCTACGAGCAGTACTTC. This encodes CASSRRILAYEQYF.

CDR3 sequence (DNA): TGCGCCAGCAGCTTGGGACAGGGTGACAATCAGCCCCAGCATTTT. It specifies CASSLGQGDNQPQHF. The gene calls are TRBV5-1 and TRBJ1-5; 7 bases fit TRBD1. Germline values: CDR1 SGHRS, CDR2 YFSETQ. Trimming at V came to 0 bases and at J to 3 bases, leaving 3 bases not matched to a gene. The CDR3 runs 15 residues. Filled out from reference TRBV5-1 and TRBJ1-5, the complete variable domain reads KAGVTQTPRYLIKTRGQQVTLSCSPISGHRSVSWYQQTPGQGLQFLFEYFSETQRNKGNFPGRFSGRQFSNSRSEMNVSTLELGDSALYLCASSLGQGDNQPQHFGDGTRLSIL.

In this sample, this clone turned up once. The chain employs TRBV7-9 and TRBJ2-7, with D tentatively TRBD2 (6 bases). V shed 4 bases and J shed 2 bases, with 12 bases lying between them. Germline assignment: CDR1 SEHNR and CDR2 FQNEAQ (reference sequence). The CDR3 extends over 14 amino acids. The CDR3 DNA reads TGTGCCAGCAGCTCTAAAGGGAGGCCCTACGAGCAGTACTTC. Amino acids: CASSSKGRPYEQYF. Combining the CDR3 with reference TRBV7-9 and TRBJ2-7 gives the whole variable domain DTGVSQNPRHKITKRGQNVTFRCDPISEHNRLYWYRQTLGQGPEFLTYFQNEAQLEKSRLLSDRFSAERPKGSFSTLEIQRTEQGDSAMYLCASSSKGRPYEQYFGPGTRLTVT.

The rearrangement links TRBV5-1 to TRBJ1-1, with TRBD1 matching 8 bases. Germline V CDR1 and CDR2: SGHRS, YFSETQ. With 4 bases clipped from V and 0 bases from J, the junction kept 5 bases outside the gene matches. The length of the CDR3 is 15 residues. CDR3 nucleotide sequence: TGCGCCAGCAGCGCGGGACAGGCCATGAACACTGAAGCTTTCTTT. Protein: CASSAGQAMNTEAFF.

This sequence joins TRBV7-9 and TRBJ2-5; 7 nucleotides agree with TRBD1. The CDR3 covers 17 residues. The V gene end was trimmed by 0 bases and the J gene end by 2 bases; junction bases not matched to a gene: 9. The germline V gene has CDR1 SEHNR and CDR2 FQNEAQ (reference sequence). For the CDR3, the DNA is TGTGCCAGCAGCTTAGCGGGTAGGGACAGAGCACAAGAGACCCAGTACTTC. Translated: CASSLAGRDRAQETQYF.

The V call is TRBV27, the J call TRBJ1-1; D unresolved. CDR3 length: 16 amino acids. Per the germline V gene, CDR1 is MNHEY and CDR2 is SMNVEV (reference sequence). Trimming stripped 6 bases from V and 3 bases from J, with 20 bases between. The CDR3 loop is CASRINTGRRDTEAFF. In nucleotides, the CDR3 is TGTGCCAGCAGGATTAATACGGGCCGAAGAGACACTGAAGCTTTCTTT.

The CDR3 loop is CASSFGGAGEYNEQFF. CDR3 sequence (DNA): TGTGCCAGCAGCTTTGGGGGAGCGGGAGAGTACAATGAGCAGTTCTTC. V gene TRBV28 combines with J gene TRBJ2-1, with 8 bases fitting TRBD2. In germline, CDR1 is MDHEN, CDR2 SYDVKM. V lost 6 bases to trimming and J lost 4 bases; unmatched junction nucleotides: 11. The CDR3 totals 16 residues.

This chain uses TRBV18 with TRBJ1-4; a weak D match, TRBD1 (6 bases). Germline V gives CDR1 KGHSH, CDR2 LQKENI. This CDR3 is built from 15 residues. Trimming pared 3 bases from V and 5 bases from J, leaving 13 bases between. In DNA form, the CDR3 reads TGTGCCAGCTCACCTACACAGGGTGCGAATGAAAAACTGTTTTTT. Protein product: CASSPTQGANEKLFF.

The chain combines TRBV6-1 with TRBJ2-7; D is perhaps TRBD2 (5 bases). From germline, CDR1 is MNHNS and CDR2 SASEGT. This CDR3 comprises 13 residues. The V gene lost 2 bases and the J gene lost 2 bases, with 7 bases spanning the gap. The CDR3 DNA reads as TGTGCCAGCAGTGAATACGGGACCTACGAGCAGTACTTC. Translation gives CASSEYGTYEQYF.

The chain employs TRBV6-1 and TRBJ2-2, with 7 positions matching TRBD1. Germline lookup yields CDR1 MNHNS and CDR2 SASEGT. The CDR3 consists of 16 residues. V lost 2 bases, J lost 2 bases, and 5 bases stayed unmatched. The CDR3 here is CASSELRGRNTGELFF. The DNA of the CDR3 is TGTGCCAGCAGTGAATTAAGGGGGCGAAACACCGGGGAGCTGTTTTTT.